Given below is one T cell receptor beta chain in context. Its target is not known. Generated by immunoSEQ multiplex PCR, the TCRdb table keeps only in-frame clones and is missing some. The sample includes roughly 98,000 clones, 85% to 90% of them seen just once. The CDR3 is 16 amino acids. Germline lookup yields CDR1 SGHVS and CDR2 FQNEAQ. The V and J ends lost 3 bases and 7 bases, in that order; junction bases with no gene match: 7. This specimen comes from a study of T cell responses to AZD1222 COVID-19 vaccine. Study-level findings and limits: At baseline, seropositivity was found in only 6 or 7 AZD1222 recipients.

This rearrangement joins TRBV7-8 to TRBJ2-2; TRBD1 matches 11 bases. The sequenced sample was peripheral blood, obtained 28 days after the second AZD1222 dose. This sequence was found in an adult who received the AZD1222 COVID-19 vaccine. The CDR3 sequence is CASSLMDRGHGGELFF. As DNA, the CDR3 is TGTGCCAGCAGCTTGATGGACAGGGGGCATGGCGGGGAGCTGTTTTTT.